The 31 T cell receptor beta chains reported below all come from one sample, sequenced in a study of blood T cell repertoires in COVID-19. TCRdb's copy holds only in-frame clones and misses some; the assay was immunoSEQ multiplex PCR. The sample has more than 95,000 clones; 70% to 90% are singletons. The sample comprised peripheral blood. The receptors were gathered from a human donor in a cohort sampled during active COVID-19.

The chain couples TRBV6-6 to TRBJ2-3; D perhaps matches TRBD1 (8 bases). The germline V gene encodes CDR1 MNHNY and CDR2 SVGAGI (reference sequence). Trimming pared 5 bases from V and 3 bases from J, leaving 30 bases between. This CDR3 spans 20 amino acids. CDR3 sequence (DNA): TGTGCCAGCAGTCCCCGTCGTACAGGGGGGGTCGGCGGGAAGACAGATACGCAGTATTTT. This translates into CASSPRRTGGVGGKTDTQYF.

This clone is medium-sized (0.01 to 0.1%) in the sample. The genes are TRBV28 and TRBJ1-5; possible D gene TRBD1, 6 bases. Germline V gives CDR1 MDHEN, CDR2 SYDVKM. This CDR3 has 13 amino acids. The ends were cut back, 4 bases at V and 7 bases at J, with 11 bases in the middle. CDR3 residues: CASSSSRGQPQHF. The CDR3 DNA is TGTGCCAGCAGTTCGTCCAGGGGACAGCCCCAGCATTTT.

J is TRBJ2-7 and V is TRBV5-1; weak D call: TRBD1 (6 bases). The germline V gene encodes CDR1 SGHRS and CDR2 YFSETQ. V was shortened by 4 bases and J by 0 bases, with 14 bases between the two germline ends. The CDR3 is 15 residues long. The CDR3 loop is CASSTKTGASYEQYF. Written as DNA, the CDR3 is TGCGCCAGCAGCACGAAGACAGGAGCCTCCTACGAGCAGTACTTC.

As DNA, the CDR3 is TGTGCCAGCTCACCCCAGGGGGCAGGCAATCAGCCCCAGCATTTT. Translated, it gives CASSPQGAGNQPQHF. The V gene is TRBV18, the J gene TRBJ1-5; 8 bases agree with TRBD1. From germline, CDR1 is KGHSH and CDR2 LQKENI. V dropped 3 bases and J dropped 2; count of bases not matched to a gene: 3. The CDR3 covers 15 residues.

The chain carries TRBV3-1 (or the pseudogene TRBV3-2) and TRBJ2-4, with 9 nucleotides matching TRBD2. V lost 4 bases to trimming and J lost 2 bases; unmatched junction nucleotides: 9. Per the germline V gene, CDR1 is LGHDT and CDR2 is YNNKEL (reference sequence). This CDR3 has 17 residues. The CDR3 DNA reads TGTGCCAGCAGCCCCCTGGGCGGGGGGGTTTCCAAAAACATTCAGTACTTC. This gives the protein CASSPLGGGVSKNIQYF.

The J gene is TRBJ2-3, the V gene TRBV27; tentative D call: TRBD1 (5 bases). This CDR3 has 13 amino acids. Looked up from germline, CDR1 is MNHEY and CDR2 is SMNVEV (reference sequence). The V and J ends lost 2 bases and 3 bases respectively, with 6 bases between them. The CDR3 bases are TGTGCCAGCAGTTTAAGGACAACAGATACGCAGTATTTT. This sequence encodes CASSLRTTDTQYF.

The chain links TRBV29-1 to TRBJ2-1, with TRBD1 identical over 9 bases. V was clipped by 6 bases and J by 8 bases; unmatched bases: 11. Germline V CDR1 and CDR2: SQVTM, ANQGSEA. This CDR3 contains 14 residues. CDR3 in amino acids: CSVLQGAAGDEQFF. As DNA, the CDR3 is TGCAGCGTCCTACAGGGGGCGGCCGGCGATGAGCAGTTCTTC.

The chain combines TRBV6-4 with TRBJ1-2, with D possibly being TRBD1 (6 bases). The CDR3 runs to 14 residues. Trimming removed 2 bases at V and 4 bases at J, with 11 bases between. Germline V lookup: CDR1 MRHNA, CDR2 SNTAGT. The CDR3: CASSDRRRGYGYTF. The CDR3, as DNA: TGTGCCAGCAGTGACCGGCGCAGGGGCTATGGCTACACCTTC.

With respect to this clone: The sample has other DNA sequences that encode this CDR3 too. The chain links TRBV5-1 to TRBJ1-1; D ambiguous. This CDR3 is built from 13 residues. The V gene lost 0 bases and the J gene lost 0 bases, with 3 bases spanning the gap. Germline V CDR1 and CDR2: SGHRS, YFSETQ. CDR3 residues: CASSLAVNTEAFF. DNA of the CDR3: TGCGCCAGCAGCTTGGCGGTGAACACTGAAGCTTTCTTT. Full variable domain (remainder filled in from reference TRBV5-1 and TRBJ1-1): KAGVTQTPRYLIKTRGQQVTLSCSPISGHRSVSWYQQTPGQGLQFLFEYFSETQRNKGNFPGRFSGRQFSNSRSEMNVSTLELGDSALYLCASSLAVNTEAFFGQGTRLTVV.

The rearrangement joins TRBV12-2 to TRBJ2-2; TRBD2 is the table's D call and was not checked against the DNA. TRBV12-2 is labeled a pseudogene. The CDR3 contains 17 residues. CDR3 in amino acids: CASRLAPRGGASGELFF. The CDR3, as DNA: TGTGCAAGTCGCTTAGCGCCCCGTGGGGGGGCCTCCGGGGAGCTGTTTTTT.

In DNA, the CDR3 is TGTGCCAGTAGTAGGGACAGGGGACAGGGCTACACCTTC. It codes for CASSRDRGQGYTF. This chain connects TRBV19 to TRBJ1-2, with TRBD1 matching 10 bases. The trim removed 4 bases at V and 8 bases at J, leaving 4 bases unmatched. The germline V gene encodes CDR1 LNHDA and CDR2 SQIVND (reference sequence). The CDR3 is made up of 13 amino acids.

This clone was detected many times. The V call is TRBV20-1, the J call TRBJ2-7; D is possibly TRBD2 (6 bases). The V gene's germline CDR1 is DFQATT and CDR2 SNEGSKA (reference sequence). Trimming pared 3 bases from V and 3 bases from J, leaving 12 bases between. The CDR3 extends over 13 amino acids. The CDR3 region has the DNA TGCAGTGCTAGTACCGGGAGTGGCTACGAGCAGTACTTC. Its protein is CSASTGSGYEQYF.

CDR3 coding DNA: TGTGCCAGCTCACCACAGGGGGCAGACAATGAGCAGTTCTTC. This encodes CASSPQGADNEQFF. The chain couples TRBV18 to TRBJ2-1; 7 bases map to TRBD1. The CDR3 loop spans 14 amino acids. The ends lost 1 base at V and 5 bases at J; junction bases unmatched: 2. The germline V gene encodes CDR1 KGHSH and CDR2 LQKENI.

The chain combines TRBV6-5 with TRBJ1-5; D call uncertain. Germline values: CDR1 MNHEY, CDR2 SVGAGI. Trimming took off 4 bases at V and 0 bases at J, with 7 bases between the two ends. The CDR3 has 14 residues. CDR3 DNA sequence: TGTGCCAGCAGTTTGTTCCTTAGCAATCAGCCCCAGCATTTT. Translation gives CASSLFLSNQPQHF.

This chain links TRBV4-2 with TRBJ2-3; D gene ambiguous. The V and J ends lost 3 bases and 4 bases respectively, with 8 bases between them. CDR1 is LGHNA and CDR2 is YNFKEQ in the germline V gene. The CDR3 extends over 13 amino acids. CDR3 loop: CASSQARSDTQYF. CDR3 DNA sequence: TGTGCCAGCAGCCAGGCTAGGTCAGATACGCAGTATTTT.

CDR3 DNA sequence: TGTGCCAGCAGTGATCCCGGAGTTACAGATACGCAGTATTTT. Protein: CASSDPGVTDTQYF. This sequence joins TRBV25-1 and TRBJ2-3; no definite D call. Germline assignment: CDR1 MGHDK and CDR2 SYGVNS. V dropped 3 bases and J dropped 3 bases, with 10 bases sitting between them. CDR3 size: 14 residues.

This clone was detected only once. CDR3 residues: CASSQDLETQYF. The CDR3 nucleotides are TGCGCCAGCAGCCAAGATCTAGAGACCCAGTACTTC. This sequence joins TRBV4-1 and TRBJ2-5, with D unresolved. This CDR3 has 12 residues. CDR1 is MGHRA, CDR2 YSYEKL, per germline. V lost 0 bases and J lost 4, with 3 bases in between.

For the CDR3, the DNA is TGCAGCGCCAGGGGCGGAACCGGCGGGGCTTTCTTT. This sequence encodes CSARGGTGGAFF. The chain joins TRBV29-1 to TRBJ1-1; D may be TRBD1 (6 bases). The CDR3 loop spans 12 amino acids. Between the trimmed V and J ends, which lost 7 bases and 11 bases, there was a span of 20 bases. Looked up from germline, CDR1 is SQVTM and CDR2 is ANQGSEA. Filled out from reference TRBV29-1 and TRBJ1-1, the complete variable domain reads SAVISQKPSRDICQRGTSLTIQCQVDSQVTMMFWYRQQPGQSLTLIATANQGSEATYESGFVIDKFPISRPNLTFSTLTVSNMSPEDSSIYLCSARGGTGGAFFGQGTRLTVV.

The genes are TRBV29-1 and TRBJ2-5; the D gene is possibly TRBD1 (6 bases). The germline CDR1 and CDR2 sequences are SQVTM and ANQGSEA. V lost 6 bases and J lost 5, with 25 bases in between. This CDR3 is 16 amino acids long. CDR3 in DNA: TGCAGCGTGGCCCGGGGTGGGGGCGAGGTAGGCGAGACCCAGTACTTC. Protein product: CSVARGGGEVGETQYF.

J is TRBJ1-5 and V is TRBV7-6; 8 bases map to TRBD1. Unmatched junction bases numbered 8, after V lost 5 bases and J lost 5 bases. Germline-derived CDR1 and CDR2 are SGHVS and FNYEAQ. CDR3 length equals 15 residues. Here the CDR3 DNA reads TGTGCCAGCAGCCGGCACACAGGGGGTGATCAGCCCCAGCATTTT. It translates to CASSRHTGGDQPQHF.

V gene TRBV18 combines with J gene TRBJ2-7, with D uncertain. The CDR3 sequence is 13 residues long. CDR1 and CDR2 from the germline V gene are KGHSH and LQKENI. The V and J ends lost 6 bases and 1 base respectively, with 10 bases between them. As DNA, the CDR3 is TGTGCCAGCTCCAGATCAGATTCCTACGAGCAGTACTTC. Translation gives CASSRSDSYEQYF.

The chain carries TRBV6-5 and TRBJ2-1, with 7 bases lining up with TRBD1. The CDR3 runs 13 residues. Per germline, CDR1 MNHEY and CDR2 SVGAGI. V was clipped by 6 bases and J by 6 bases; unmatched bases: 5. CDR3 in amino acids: CASSPGTVNEQFF. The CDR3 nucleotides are TGTGCCAGCAGCCCGGGGACAGTCAATGAGCAGTTCTTC.

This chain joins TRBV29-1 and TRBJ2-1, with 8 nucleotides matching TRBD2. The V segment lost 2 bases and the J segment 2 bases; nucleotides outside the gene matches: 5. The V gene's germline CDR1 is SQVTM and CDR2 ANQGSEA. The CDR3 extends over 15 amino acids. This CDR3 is CSVELASGPYNEQFF. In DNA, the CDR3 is TGCAGCGTTGAACTGGCTAGCGGGCCCTACAATGAGCAGTTCTTC.

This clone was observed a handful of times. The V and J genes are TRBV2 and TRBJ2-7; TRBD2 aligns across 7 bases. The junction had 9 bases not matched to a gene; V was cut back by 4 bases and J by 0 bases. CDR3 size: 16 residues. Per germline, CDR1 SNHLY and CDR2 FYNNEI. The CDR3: CASSGAKRGSSYEQYF. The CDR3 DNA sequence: TGTGCCAGCAGTGGGGCCAAGCGGGGTAGCTCCTACGAGCAGTACTTC.

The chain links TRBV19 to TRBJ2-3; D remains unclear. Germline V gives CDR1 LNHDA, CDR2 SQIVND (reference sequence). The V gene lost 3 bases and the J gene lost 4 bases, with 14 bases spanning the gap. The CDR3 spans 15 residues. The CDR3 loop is CASSIGARQADTQYF. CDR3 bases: TGTGCCAGTAGTATTGGCGCACGTCAGGCAGATACGCAGTATTTT.

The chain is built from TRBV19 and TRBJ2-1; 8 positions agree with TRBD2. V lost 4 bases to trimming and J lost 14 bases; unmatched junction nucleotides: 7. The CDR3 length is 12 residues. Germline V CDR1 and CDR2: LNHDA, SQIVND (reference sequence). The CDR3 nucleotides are TGTGCCAGTAGTAAACAAGCGGGAGAGGAGTTCTTC. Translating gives CASSKQAGEEFF. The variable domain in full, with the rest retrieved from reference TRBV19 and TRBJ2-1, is DGGITQSPKYLFRKEGQNVTLSCEQNLNHDAMYWYRQDPGQGLRLIYYSQIVNDFQKGDIAEGYSVSREKKESFPLTVTSAQKNPTAFYLCASSKQAGEEFFGPGTRLTVL.

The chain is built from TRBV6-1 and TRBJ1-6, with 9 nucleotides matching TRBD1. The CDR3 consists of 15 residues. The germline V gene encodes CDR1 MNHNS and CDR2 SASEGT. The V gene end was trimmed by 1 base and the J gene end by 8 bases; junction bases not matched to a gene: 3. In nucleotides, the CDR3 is TGTGCCAGCAGTGAAGTAACAGGGGGCGATTCACCCCTCCACTTT. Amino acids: CASSEVTGGDSPLHF.

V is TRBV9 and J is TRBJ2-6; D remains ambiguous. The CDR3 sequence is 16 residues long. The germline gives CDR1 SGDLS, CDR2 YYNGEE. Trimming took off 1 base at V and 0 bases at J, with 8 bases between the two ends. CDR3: CASSVTSGSGANVLTF. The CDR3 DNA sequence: TGTGCCAGCAGCGTAACTTCGGGCTCTGGGGCCAACGTCCTGACTTTC.

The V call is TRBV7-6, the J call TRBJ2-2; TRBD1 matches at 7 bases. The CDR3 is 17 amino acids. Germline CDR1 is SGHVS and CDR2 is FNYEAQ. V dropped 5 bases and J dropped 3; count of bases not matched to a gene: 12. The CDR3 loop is CASSPEPTGKYTGELFF. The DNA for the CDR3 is TGTGCCAGCAGCCCCGAACCGACAGGGAAGTACACCGGGGAGCTGTTTTTT. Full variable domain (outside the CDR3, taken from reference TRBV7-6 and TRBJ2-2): GAGVSQSPRYKVTKRGQDVALRCDPISGHVSLYWYRQALGQGPEFLTYFNYEAQQDKSGLPNDRFSAERPEGSISTLTIQRTEQRDSAMYRCASSPEPTGKYTGELFFGEGSRLTVL.

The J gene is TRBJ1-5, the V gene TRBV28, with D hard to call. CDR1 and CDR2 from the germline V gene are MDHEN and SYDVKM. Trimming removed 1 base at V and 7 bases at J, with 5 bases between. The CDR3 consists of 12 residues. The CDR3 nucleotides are TGTGCCAGCAGTTTATACCGGCAGCCCCAGCATTTT. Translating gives CASSLYRQPQHF. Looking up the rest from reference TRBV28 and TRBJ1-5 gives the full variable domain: DVKVTQSSRYLVKRTGEKVFLECVQDMDHENMFWYRQDPGLGLRLIYFSYDVKMKEKGDIPEGYSVSREKKERFSLILESASTNQTSMYLCASSLYRQPQHFGDGTRLSIL.

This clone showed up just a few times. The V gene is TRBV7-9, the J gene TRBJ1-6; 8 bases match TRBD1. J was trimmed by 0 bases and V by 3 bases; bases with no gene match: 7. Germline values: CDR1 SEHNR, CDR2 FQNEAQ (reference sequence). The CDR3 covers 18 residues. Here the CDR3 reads CASSLRDRLGSYNSPLHF. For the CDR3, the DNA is TGTGCCAGCAGCTTGAGGGACAGGTTGGGCTCCTATAATTCACCCCTCCACTTT.